Presented here are 32 T cell receptor beta chains from one specimen sequenced in a study of T cells of healthy individuals. Using its own MiXCR run on the 5' RACE reads, TCRdb lists one record per CDR3 protein. The sample carries 40,000 to 60,000 distinct CDR3 sequences, roughly 14% recorded once. These receptors all come from a human donor in good health.

This clonotype was found a few times. The J gene is TRBJ2-4, the V gene TRBV5-4, with D perhaps matching TRBD1 or TRBD2 (6 bases each). With 5 bases removed from V and 0 bases from J, the gap between germline ends came to 15 bases. The V gene's germline CDR1 is SGHNT and CDR2 YYREEE (reference sequence). The CDR3 runs 16 residues. CDR3 protein: CASRPGGNAAKNIQYF. CDR3 DNA: TGTGCCAGCAGGCCCGGGGGCAACGCAGCCAAAAACATTCAGTACTTC.

The CDR3 DNA reads TGTGCCAGCAGTTTATCAGTGGGAGGTGAGCAGTTCTTC. Protein: CASSLSVGGEQFF. The genes are TRBV27 and TRBJ2-1; maybe TRBD2 (6 bases). The CDR3 extends over 13 amino acids. Germline V gene data show CDR1 as MNHEY and CDR2 as SMNVEV (reference sequence). Trimming cost V 0 bases and J 9 bases, with 9 bases left between them.

This clonotype was seen many times. The rearrangement links TRBV3-1 to TRBJ2-3; 7 bases are shared with TRBD2. The trim removed 1 base at V and 1 base at J, leaving 14 bases unmatched. CDR1 and CDR2 from the germline V gene are LGHDT and YNNKEL (reference sequence). This CDR3 has 19 amino acids. For the CDR3, the DNA is TGTGCCAGCAGCCAAGTCCTGGCGGGAGTTGGAGACGGCACAGATACGCAGTATTTT. It translates to CASSQVLAGVGDGTDTQYF.

This clonotype came up once. The CDR3: CAWSPDSNQPQHF. CDR3 nucleotide sequence: TGTGCCTGGAGTCCGGATAGCAATCAGCCCCAGCATTTT. The V gene is TRBV30, the J gene TRBJ1-5; no reliable D call. This CDR3 is built from 13 residues. The ends were cut back, 2 bases at V and 0 bases at J, with 5 bases in the middle. Germline lookup yields CDR1 GTSNPN and CDR2 SVGIG (reference sequence).

Details on this clonotype: This may stem from a read error, because a much larger clone lies one nucleotide away. The chain has TRBV5-1 and TRBJ2-2; TRBD1 might be the D (7 bases). The germline gives CDR1 SGHRS, CDR2 YFSETQ. The CDR3 length is 16 residues. CDR3 protein: CAGSSKRQGGTGELFF. The CDR3 nucleotides read TGCGCCGGCAGCTCCAAGAGACAGGGAGGCACCGGGGAGCTGTTTTTT.

This clonotype showed up many times. The rearrangement uses TRBV20-1 and TRBJ2-1, with D possibly matching TRBD2 (5 bases). Germline-derived CDR1 and CDR2 are DFQATT and SNEGSKA (reference sequence). Between the trimmed V and J ends, which lost 3 bases and 8 bases, there was a span of 11 bases. This CDR3 spans 12 amino acids. The chain's CDR3 is CSASGVIYEQFF. As DNA, the CDR3 is TGCAGTGCTAGCGGGGTTATCTATGAGCAGTTCTTC.

The V and J genes are TRBV20-1 and TRBJ2-7; TRBD2 agrees at 7 bases. The CDR3 spans 12 residues. The V and J ends lost 1 base and 6 bases, in that order; junction bases with no gene match: 3. Germline V lookup: CDR1 DFQATT, CDR2 SNEGSKA (reference sequence). The CDR3 loop is CSARGGGPEQYF. As DNA, the CDR3 is TGCAGTGCTAGAGGGGGGGGACCCGAGCAGTACTTC.

This clonotype was detected only a few times. The chain is built from TRBV7-6 and TRBJ2-7, with 7 bases that match TRBD1. V was clipped by 5 bases and J by 3 bases; unmatched bases: 10. Germline V gene sequence: CDR1 SGHVS, CDR2 FNYEAQ. The CDR3 contains 15 residues. CDR3 bases: TGTGCCAGCAGCCTAGAGCCGGGACAGAACTACGAGCAGTACTTC. Encoded protein: CASSLEPGQNYEQYF.

The chain combines TRBV5-1 with TRBJ1-2; D uncertain. The CDR3 runs to 16 residues. Trimming pared 0 bases from V and 0 bases from J, leaving 12 bases between. CDR1 SGHRS and CDR2 YFSETQ come from the germline V gene. This chain's CDR3 is CASSLGAGATNYGYTF. CDR3 DNA: TGCGCCAGCAGCTTGGGGGCCGGAGCCACTAACTATGGCTACACCTTC.

This clonotype has ten or more counts. The chain recombines TRBV6-2 or TRBV6-3 with TRBJ2-5, with D maybe TRBD1 (5 bases). V lost 2 bases and J lost 4, with 14 bases in between. Germline V gives CDR1 MNHEY, CDR2 SVGEGT. The CDR3 is 15 residues long. CDR3 residues: CASSYRSGWRETQYF. CDR3 sequence (DNA): TGTGCCAGCAGTTACCGGTCAGGGTGGAGAGAGACCCAGTACTTC.

The table lists this clonotype with many counts. This CDR3 is CASTRLGEAGELFF. The DNA for the CDR3 is TGTGCCAGCACTCGCCTCGGGGAGGCCGGGGAGCTGTTTTTT. The chain combines TRBV19 with TRBJ2-2; possibly TRBD2 for D (6 bases). Germline CDR1 is LNHDA and CDR2 is SQIVND (reference sequence). The CDR3 is 14 residues long. V was trimmed by 9 bases and J by 6 bases, leaving 17 bases between them.

Ten or more counts support this clonotype. CDR3 DNA: TGCGCCAGCAGCCAAGAGGGTTGGCGGGAAGCTTTCTTT. As protein: CASSQEGWREAFF. The chain carries TRBV4-1 and TRBJ1-1, with no clear D. Per germline, CDR1 MGHRA and CDR2 YSYEKL. The CDR3 totals 13 residues. Trimming left V 0 bases short and J 8 bases short, with 10 bases between.

This clonotype was seen many times. The gene calls are TRBV14 and TRBJ2-3; D unclear. Germline CDR1 is SGHDN and CDR2 is FVKESK. Trimming stripped 0 bases from V and 1 base from J, with 17 bases between. This CDR3 spans 18 amino acids. The CDR3 bases are TGTGCCAGCAGCCAAGATCTTATCTTTTGGTCGCGCACAGATACGCAGTATTTT. Its translation is CASSQDLIFWSRTDTQYF.

This clonotype has at least ten counts. V and J are TRBV4-3 and TRBJ2-7; D unclear. The CDR3 totals 13 residues. The V gene lost 1 base and the J gene lost 2 bases, with 6 bases spanning the gap. Germline CDR1 reads LGHNA; CDR2 reads YSLEER. The CDR3 nucleotides read TGCGCCAGCAGCCAAGGAAGAGCCTACGAGCAGTACTTC. It is translated as CASSQGRAYEQYF.

This clonotype occurred many times. This sequence joins TRBV7-9 and TRBJ2-1; 7 bases match TRBD2. The junction had 11 bases not matched to a gene; V was cut back by 2 bases and J by 4 bases. Germline CDR1 reads SEHNR; CDR2 reads FQNEAQ (reference sequence). The CDR3 consists of 17 residues. CDR3 nucleotides: TGTGCCAGCAGCTTACTCCCGAGCGGGGAATTGTACAATGAGCAGTTCTTC. It is translated as CASSLLPSGELYNEQFF.

This clonotype was seen more than once but under ten times. The genes are TRBV15 and TRBJ2-2; unclear D gene. CDR3 length: 13 amino acids. The germline V gene encodes CDR1 LNHNV and CDR2 YYDKDF (reference sequence). Trimming shortened V by 0 bases and J by 7 bases, and 6 bases separated the two germline ends. CDR3 region: CATSRDGYGELFF. CDR3 coding DNA: TGTGCCACCAGCAGAGATGGGTACGGGGAGCTGTTTTTT.

The V call is TRBV7-8, the J call TRBJ1-2; TRBD1 matches 7 bases. J gave up 6 bases and V 6 bases, and 13 bases lay outside the gene matches. In germline, CDR1 is SGHVS, CDR2 FQNEAQ. The CDR3 is made up of 15 amino acids. The CDR3 is CASSQTDRVRDGYTF. Here the CDR3 DNA reads TGTGCCAGCAGTCAAACTGACAGGGTACGGGATGGCTACACCTTC.

This clonotype was counted once. A single base separates this from a much larger clone, so it may be a read error. This chain connects TRBV19 to TRBJ1-1, with D perhaps TRBD1 (5 bases). The CDR3 runs 10 residues. Deletions cut 9 bases from V and 6 bases from J, with 8 bases between. Germline assignment: CDR1 LNHDA and CDR2 SQIVND (reference sequence). CDR3 sequence: CASGAAEAFF. The CDR3 region has the DNA TGTGCCAGCGGGGCAGCTGAAGCTTTCTTT. Full variable domain (missing parts from reference TRBV19 and TRBJ1-1): DGGITQSPKYLFRKEGQNVTLSCEQNLNHDAMYWYRQDPGQGLRLIYYSQIVNDFQKGDIAEGYSVSREKKESFPLTVTSAQKNPTAFYLCASGAAEAFFGQGTRLTVV.

This chain uses TRBV19 with TRBJ1-5; TRBD1 matches at 7 bases. The germline V gene encodes CDR1 LNHDA and CDR2 SQIVND (reference sequence). After removal of 6 bases from V and 4 bases from J, the junction contained 9 bases not matched to a gene. The CDR3 has 15 residues. The CDR3 nucleotides are TGTGCCAGTAGAGCCGGGACAGCCTTAAATCAGCCCCAGCATTTT. It translates to CASRAGTALNQPQHF.

The chain uses TRBV20-1 and TRBJ2-3; D is unresolved. Germline loops: CDR1 DFQATT, CDR2 SNEGSKA (reference sequence). This CDR3 is built from 12 residues. Trimming left V 0 bases short and J 6 bases short, with 7 bases between. CDR3 in DNA: TGCAGTGCTAGAGATCTGGGGGATACGCAGTATTTT. Its protein product is CSARDLGDTQYF.

This clonotype appeared many times. This chain's CDR3 is CSVGGLERNTQYF. The CDR3 DNA reads TGCAGCGTGGGTGGACTGGAACGAAATACGCAGTATTTT. The gene calls are TRBV29-1 and TRBJ2-3; possible D gene TRBD2, 5 bases. From germline, CDR1 is SQVTM and CDR2 ANQGSEA. The CDR3 extends over 13 amino acids. The V and J ends lost 6 bases and 7 bases respectively, with 17 bases between them.

Points on this clonotype: The DNA is omitted, as the CDR3 cannot be located on it reliably, and the CDR3 follows TCRdb's listing. The V and J genes are TRBV7-9 and TRBJ2-7; the table's TRBD1 call for D was not verified on the DNA. Per germline, CDR1 SEHNR and CDR2 FQNEAQ (reference sequence). The CDR3 region is 13 residues in length, termini included. The CDR3 loop reads CASSLVGQGNAYF.

This clonotype was seen a few times. V usage is TRBV11-2 and J usage is TRBJ2-5, with no clear D. V was pared by 4 bases and J by 5 bases, with 11 bases between. The CDR3 loop spans 13 amino acids. Per the germline V gene, CDR1 is SGHAT and CDR2 is FQNNGV. CDR3 coding DNA: TGTGCCAGCAGCTCCGGCCGATTTGAGACCCAGTACTTC. It yields the protein CASSSGRFETQYF.

The table lists this clonotype with many counts. The V and J genes are TRBV2 and TRBJ2-5, with D perhaps TRBD1 or TRBD2 (5 bases each). Deletions cut 2 bases from V and 1 base from J, with 11 bases between. The CDR3 extends over 15 amino acids. Germline CDR1 and CDR2: SNHLY and FYNNEI. CDR3 sequence reads: CASSELEGPQETQYF. CDR3 coding DNA: TGTGCCAGCAGTGAACTCGAGGGGCCCCAAGAGACCCAGTACTTC. The full variable domain, its missing parts supplied by reference TRBV2 and TRBJ2-5, is EPEVTQTPSHQVTQMGQEVILRCVPISNHLYFYWYRQILGQKVEFLVSFYNNEISEKSEIFDDQFSVERPDGSNFTLKIRSTKLEDSAMYFCASSELEGPQETQYFGPGTRLLVL.

This clonotype has at least ten counts. This chain links TRBV6-4 with TRBJ2-1; D is ambiguous. The V and J ends lost 0 bases and 6 bases respectively, with 6 bases between them. Germline CDR1 is MRHNA and CDR2 is SNTAGT. The CDR3 runs to 13 residues. In nucleotides, the CDR3 is TGTGCCAGCAGTGACTCCCGAGGCAATGAGCAGTTCTTC. It codes for CASSDSRGNEQFF.

This clonotype was observed at least ten times. This sequence joins TRBV19 and TRBJ2-1, with 10 bases matching TRBD2. The junction had 7 bases not matched to a gene; V was cut back by 2 bases and J by 0 bases. The CDR3 runs 18 residues. CDR1 LNHDA and CDR2 SQIVND come from the germline V gene (reference sequence). The CDR3 is CASSIRLAGVGSYNEQFF. CDR3 coding DNA: TGTGCCAGTAGTATACGGCTAGCGGGAGTTGGCTCCTACAATGAGCAGTTCTTC. The entire variable domain, with the rest obtained from reference TRBV19 and TRBJ2-1, is as follows: DGGITQSPKYLFRKEGQNVTLSCEQNLNHDAMYWYRQDPGQGLRLIYYSQIVNDFQKGDIAEGYSVSREKKESFPLTVTSAQKNPTAFYLCASSIRLAGVGSYNEQFFGPGTRLTVL.

The chain employs TRBV9 and TRBJ2-3; 11 nucleotides line up with TRBD2. The CDR3 runs 15 residues. CDR1 is SGDLS, CDR2 YYNGEE, per germline. V was clipped by 1 base and J by 4 bases; unmatched bases: 2. The CDR3 region has the DNA TGTGCCAGCAGCGTAACTAGCGGGGGCGCAGATACGCAGTATTTT. Translation: CASSVTSGGADTQYF.

This clonotype showed up just a few times. The chain employs TRBV6-2 or TRBV6-3 and TRBJ2-7, with 7 bases lining up with TRBD1. Germline CDR1 is MNHEY and CDR2 is SVGEGT. V dropped 8 bases and J dropped 1; count of bases not matched to a gene: 2. The CDR3 covers 12 residues. The CDR3 coding sequence is TGTGCCAGCCGGGACAGTTCCTACGAGCAGTACTTC. This gives the protein CASRDSSYEQYF.

This clonotype occurred many times. J is TRBJ2-2 and V is TRBV24-1, with D tentatively TRBD1 or TRBD2 (5 bases each). Germline V gene data show CDR1 as KGHDR and CDR2 as SFDVKD. Trimming left V 3 bases short and J 4 bases short, with 14 bases between. CDR3 length equals 16 residues. CDR3 loop: CATSDLLRDGTGELFF. The CDR3 nucleotides are TGTGCCACCAGTGATCTTTTACGGGACGGCACCGGGGAGCTGTTTTTT.

As concerns this clonotype: The junction departs from germline at one end; a sequencing error may be responsible. The CDR3: CASSPGLFVHF. CDR3 in DNA: TGTGCCAGCAGCCCCGGTTTATTTGTTCATTTC. This chain uses TRBV11-2 with TRBJ1-2; D is unclear. There are 11 residues in the CDR3. CDR1 and CDR2 from the germline V gene are SGHAT and FQNNGV.

The V gene is TRBV11-2, the J gene TRBJ1-3, with 7 bases matching TRBD1. The CDR3 consists of 14 residues. Trimming cost V 5 bases and J 2 bases; bases outside gene matches: 3. From germline, CDR1 is SGHAT and CDR2 FQNNGV. The chain's CDR3 is CASSAGQPGNTIYF. In nucleotides, the CDR3 is TGTGCCAGCAGCGCGGGACAGCCTGGAAACACCATATATTTT.

A few counts support this clonotype. The genes are TRBV9 and TRBJ2-5; 8 bases are a match to TRBD2. The V and J ends lost 4 bases and 5 bases, in that order; junction bases with no gene match: 7. The CDR3 is 14 amino acids. CDR1 is SGDLS and CDR2 is YYNGEE in the germline V gene. In DNA, the CDR3 is TGTGCCAGCAGCCTCAGCGGGAGTCACGAGACCCAGTACTTC. This encodes CASSLSGSHETQYF.